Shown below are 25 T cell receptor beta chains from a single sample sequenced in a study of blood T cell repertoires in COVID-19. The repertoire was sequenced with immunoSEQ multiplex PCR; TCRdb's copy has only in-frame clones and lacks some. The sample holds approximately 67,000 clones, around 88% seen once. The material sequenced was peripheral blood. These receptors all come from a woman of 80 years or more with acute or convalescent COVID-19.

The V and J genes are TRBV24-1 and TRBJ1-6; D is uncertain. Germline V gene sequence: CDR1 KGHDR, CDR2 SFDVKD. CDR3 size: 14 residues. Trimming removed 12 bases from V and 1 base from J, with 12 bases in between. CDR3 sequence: CAAQAPSYNSPLHF. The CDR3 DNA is TGTGCCGCTCAAGCCCCGTCCTATAATTCACCCCTCCACTTT.

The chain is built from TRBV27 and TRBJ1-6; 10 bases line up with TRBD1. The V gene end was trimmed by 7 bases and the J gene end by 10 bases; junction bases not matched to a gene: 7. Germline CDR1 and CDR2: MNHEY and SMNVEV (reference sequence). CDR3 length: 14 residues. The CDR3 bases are TGTGCCAGCACCCGCGGGACAGGGGAGTCACCCCTCCACTTT. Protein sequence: CASTRGTGESPLHF.

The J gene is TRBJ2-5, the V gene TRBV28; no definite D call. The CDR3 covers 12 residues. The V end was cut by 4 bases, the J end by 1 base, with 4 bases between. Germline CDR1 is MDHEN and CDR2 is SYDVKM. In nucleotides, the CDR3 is TGTGCCAGCAGTTCCGTCCAAGAGACCCAGTACTTC. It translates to CASSSVQETQYF.

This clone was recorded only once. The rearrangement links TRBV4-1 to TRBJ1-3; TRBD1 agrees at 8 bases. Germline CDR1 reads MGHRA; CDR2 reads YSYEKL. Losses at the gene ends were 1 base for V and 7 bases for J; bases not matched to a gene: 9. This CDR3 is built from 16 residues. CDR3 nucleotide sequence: TGCGCCAGCAGCCAAGGATATGCCAGGGGGCAGAACACCATATATTTT. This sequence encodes CASSQGYARGQNTIYF.

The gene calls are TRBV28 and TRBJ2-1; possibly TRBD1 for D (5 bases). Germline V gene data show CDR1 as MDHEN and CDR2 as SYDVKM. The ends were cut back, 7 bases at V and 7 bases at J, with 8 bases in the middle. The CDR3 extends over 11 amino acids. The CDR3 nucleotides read TGTGCCAGCAACAGGTTTAATGAGCAGTTCTTC. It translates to CASNRFNEQFF.

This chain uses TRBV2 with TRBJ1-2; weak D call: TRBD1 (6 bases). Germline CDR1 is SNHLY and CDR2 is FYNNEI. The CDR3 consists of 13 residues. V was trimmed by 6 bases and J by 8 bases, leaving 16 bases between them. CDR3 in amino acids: CASSGGRLRGYTF. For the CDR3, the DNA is TGTGCCAGCAGCGGGGGGCGCCTGAGGGGCTACACCTTC. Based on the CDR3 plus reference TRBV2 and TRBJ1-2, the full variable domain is EPEVTQTPSHQVTQMGQEVILRCVPISNHLYFYWYRQILGQKVEFLVSFYNNEISEKSEIFDDQFSVERPDGSNFTLKIRSTKLEDSAMYFCASSGGRLRGYTFGSGTRLTVV.

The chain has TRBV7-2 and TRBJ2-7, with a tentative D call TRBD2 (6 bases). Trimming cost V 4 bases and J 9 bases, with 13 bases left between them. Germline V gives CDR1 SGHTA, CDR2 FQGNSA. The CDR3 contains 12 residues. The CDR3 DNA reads TGTGCCAGCAGCTACGCCGAGGGAGGGCAGTACTTC. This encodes CASSYAEGGQYF.

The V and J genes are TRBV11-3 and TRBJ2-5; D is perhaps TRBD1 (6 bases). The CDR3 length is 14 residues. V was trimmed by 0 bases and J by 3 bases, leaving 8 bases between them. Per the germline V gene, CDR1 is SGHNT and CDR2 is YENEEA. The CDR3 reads CASSLEPGEETQYF. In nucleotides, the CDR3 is TGTGCCAGCAGCTTAGAGCCAGGGGAAGAGACCCAGTACTTC.

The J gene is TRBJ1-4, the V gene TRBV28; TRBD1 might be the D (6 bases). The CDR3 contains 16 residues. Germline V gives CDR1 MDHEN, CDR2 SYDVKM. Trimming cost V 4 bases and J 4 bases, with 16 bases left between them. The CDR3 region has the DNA TGTGCCAGCAGTTCCCCCTGGGGGCATGGTAATGAAAAACTGTTTTTT. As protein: CASSSPWGHGNEKLFF.

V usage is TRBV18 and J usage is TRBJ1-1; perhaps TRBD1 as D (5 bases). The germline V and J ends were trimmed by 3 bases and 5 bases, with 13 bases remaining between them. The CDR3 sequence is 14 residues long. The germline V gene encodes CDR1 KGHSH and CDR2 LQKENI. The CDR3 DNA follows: TGTGCCAGCTCACCCGTGGGGGGGAGGACTGAAGCTTTCTTT. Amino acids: CASSPVGGRTEAFF.

The CDR3 DNA is TGCGCCAGCAGCTTGGGGGACAGAGCCAGGAACTATGGCTACACCTTC. Translation: CASSLGDRARNYGYTF. The gene calls are TRBV5-1 and TRBJ1-2; 7 nucleotides line up with TRBD1. CDR3 length equals 16 residues. CDR1 and CDR2 from the germline V gene are SGHRS and YFSETQ. J was trimmed by 2 bases and V by 0 bases; bases with no gene match: 7.

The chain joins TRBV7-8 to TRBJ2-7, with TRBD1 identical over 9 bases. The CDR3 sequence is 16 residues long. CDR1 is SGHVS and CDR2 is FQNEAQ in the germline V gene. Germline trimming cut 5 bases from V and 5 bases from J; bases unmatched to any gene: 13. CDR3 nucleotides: TGTGCCAGCAGCCTCCGTGGGGGACAGGGTGTCGACGAGCAGTACTTC. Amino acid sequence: CASSLRGGQGVDEQYF.

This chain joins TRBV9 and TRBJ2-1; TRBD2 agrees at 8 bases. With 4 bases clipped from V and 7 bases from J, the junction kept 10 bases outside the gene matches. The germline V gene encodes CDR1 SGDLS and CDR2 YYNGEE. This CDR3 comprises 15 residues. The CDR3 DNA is TGTGCCAGCAGCCAACGTAGCGGGACGTTGAATGAGCAGTTCTTC. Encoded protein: CASSQRSGTLNEQFF.

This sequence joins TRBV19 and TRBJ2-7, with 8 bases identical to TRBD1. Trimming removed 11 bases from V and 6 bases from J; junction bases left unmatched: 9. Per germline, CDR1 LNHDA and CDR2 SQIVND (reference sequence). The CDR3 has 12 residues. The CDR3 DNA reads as TGTGCCGCCGGACAGGGAGTTAGCGAGCAGTACTTC. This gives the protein CAAGQGVSEQYF.

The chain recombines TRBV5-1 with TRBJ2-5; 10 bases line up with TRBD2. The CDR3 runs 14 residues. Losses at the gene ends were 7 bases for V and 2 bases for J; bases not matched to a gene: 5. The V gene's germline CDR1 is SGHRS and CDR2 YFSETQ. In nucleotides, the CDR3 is TGCGCCAGCTCTGGGACTAGCGTACAAGAGACCCAGTACTTC. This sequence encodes CASSGTSVQETQYF.

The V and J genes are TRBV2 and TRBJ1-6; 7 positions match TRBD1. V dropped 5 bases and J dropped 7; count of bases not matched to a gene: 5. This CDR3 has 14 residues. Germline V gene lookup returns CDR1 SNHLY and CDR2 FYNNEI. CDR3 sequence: CASSSGTANSPLHF. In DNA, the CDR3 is TGTGCCAGCAGTTCCGGGACAGCGAATTCACCCCTCCACTTT.

CDR3 amino acids: CASSEQDKGEKLFF. CDR3 bases: TGTGCCAGCAGTGAACAGGATAAAGGGGAAAAACTGTTTTTT. The V gene is TRBV28, the J gene TRBJ1-4; tentative D call: TRBD1 (5 bases). The CDR3 has 14 residues. Germline V gene lookup returns CDR1 MDHEN and CDR2 SYDVKM. Trimming removed 5 bases at V and 8 bases at J, with 15 bases between.

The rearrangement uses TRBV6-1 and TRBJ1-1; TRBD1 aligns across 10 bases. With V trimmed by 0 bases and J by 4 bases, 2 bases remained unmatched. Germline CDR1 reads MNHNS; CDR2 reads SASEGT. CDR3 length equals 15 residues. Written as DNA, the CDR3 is TGTGCCAGCAGTGAAGCGGACAGGGGGGTCACTGAAGCTTTCTTT. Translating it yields CASSEADRGVTEAFF.

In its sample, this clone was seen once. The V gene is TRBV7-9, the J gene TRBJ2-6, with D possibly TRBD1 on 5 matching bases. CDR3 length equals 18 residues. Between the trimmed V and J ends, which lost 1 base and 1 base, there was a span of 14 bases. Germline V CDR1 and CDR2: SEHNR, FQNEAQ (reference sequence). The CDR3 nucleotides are TGTGCCAGCAGCTTAGAAGCAGGGTGGGGTTCTGGGGCCAACGTCCTGACTTTC. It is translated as CASSLEAGWGSGANVLTF. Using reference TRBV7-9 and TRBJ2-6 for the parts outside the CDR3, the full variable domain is DTGVSQNPRHKITKRGQNVTFRCDPISEHNRLYWYRQTLGQGPEFLTYFQNEAQLEKSRLLSDRFSAERPKGSFSTLEIQRTEQGDSAMYLCASSLEAGWGSGANVLTFGAGSRLTVL.

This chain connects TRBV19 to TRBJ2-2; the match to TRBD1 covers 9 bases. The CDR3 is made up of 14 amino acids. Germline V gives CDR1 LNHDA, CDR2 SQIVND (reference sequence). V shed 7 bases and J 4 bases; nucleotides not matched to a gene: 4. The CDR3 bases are TGTGCCAGTAAAGACAGGGGGTTCACCGGGGAGCTGTTTTTT. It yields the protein CASKDRGFTGELFF.

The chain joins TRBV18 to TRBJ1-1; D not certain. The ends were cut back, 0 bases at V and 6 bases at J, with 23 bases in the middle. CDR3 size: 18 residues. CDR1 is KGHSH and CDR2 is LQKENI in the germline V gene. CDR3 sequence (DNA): TGTGCCAGCTCACCACCGCTTCATAGAGAGGGCCGCGGCGCTGAAGCTTTCTTT. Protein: CASSPPLHREGRGAEAFF.

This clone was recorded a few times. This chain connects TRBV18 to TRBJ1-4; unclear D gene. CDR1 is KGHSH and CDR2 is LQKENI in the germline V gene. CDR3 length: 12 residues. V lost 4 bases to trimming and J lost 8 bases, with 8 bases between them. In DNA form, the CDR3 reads TGTGCCAGCTCACACAGCGGGGAAAAACTGTTTTTT. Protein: CASSHSGEKLFF.

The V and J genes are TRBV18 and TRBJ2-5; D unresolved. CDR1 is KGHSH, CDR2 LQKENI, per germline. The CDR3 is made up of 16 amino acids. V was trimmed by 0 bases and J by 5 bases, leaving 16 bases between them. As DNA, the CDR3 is TGTGCCAGCTCACCACCGATAGCTCGCTCCGGCGAGACCCAGTACTTC. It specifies CASSPPIARSGETQYF.

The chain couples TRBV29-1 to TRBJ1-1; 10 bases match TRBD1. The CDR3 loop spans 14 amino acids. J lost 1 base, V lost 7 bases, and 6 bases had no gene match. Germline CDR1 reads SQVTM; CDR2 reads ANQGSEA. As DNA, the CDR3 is TGCAGCGGTAGGGACAGGGGACCGAACACTGAAGCTTTCTTT. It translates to CSGRDRGPNTEAFF.

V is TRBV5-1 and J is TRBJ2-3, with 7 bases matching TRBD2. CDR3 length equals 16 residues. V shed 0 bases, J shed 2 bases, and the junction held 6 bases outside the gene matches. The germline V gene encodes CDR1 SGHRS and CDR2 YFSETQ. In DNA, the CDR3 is TGCGCCAGCAGCTTGGCCATACTAGCGCTCACAGATACGCAGTATTTT. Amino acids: CASSLAILALTDTQYF.